These 26 T cell receptor beta chains were sequenced from one sample in a study of tumor-infiltrating lymphocytes in localized non-small cell lung cancer. Sequenced by immunoSEQ multiplex PCR; TCRdb stores in-frame clones only, minus some. The sample consists of roughly 13,000 clones, around 76% of them appearing once. The sequencing input was uninvolved lung tissue not adjacent to the tumor. Every receptor here comes from a human donor with non-small cell lung cancer.

V gene TRBV2 combines with J gene TRBJ2-7; no clear D. The germline CDR1 and CDR2 sequences are SNHLY and FYNNEI. Trimming stripped 4 bases from V and 5 bases from J, with 6 bases between. CDR3 length: 11 amino acids. The CDR3 DNA is TGTGCCAGCAGTGGCGAAAACGAGCAGTACTTC. Its protein is CASSGENEQYF.

The J gene is TRBJ1-5, the V gene TRBV27; 10 bases map to TRBD1. The V gene end was trimmed by 6 bases and the J gene end by 5 bases; junction bases not matched to a gene: 7. This CDR3 spans 15 amino acids. CDR1 and CDR2 (germline): MNHEY, SMNVEV (reference sequence). The CDR3 sequence is CASSPQGQGHQPQHF. Written as DNA, the CDR3 is TGTGCCAGCAGCCCCCAGGGACAGGGGCATCAGCCCCAGCATTTT.

The chain links TRBV19 to TRBJ2-2; 8 nucleotides match TRBD1. This CDR3 has 14 amino acids. The ends lost 6 bases at V and 8 bases at J; junction bases unmatched: 8. The germline gives CDR1 LNHDA, CDR2 SQIVND (reference sequence). CDR3 protein: CASRPDRGQGELFF. Here the CDR3 DNA reads TGTGCCAGTAGACCCGACAGGGGACAAGGGGAGCTGTTTTTT.

The V and J genes are TRBV5-1 and TRBJ2-5; 10 nucleotides align to TRBD2. Trimming took 1 base from V and 2 from J; bases not matched to a gene: 8. CDR1 SGHRS and CDR2 YFSETQ come from the germline V gene. There are 17 residues in the CDR3. The CDR3 reads CASSLNVAGGSQETQYF. CDR3 bases: TGCGCCAGCAGCTTGAATGTAGCGGGAGGTTCTCAAGAGACCCAGTACTTC.

This chain connects TRBV7-2 to TRBJ1-2; D gene ambiguous. V was shortened by 1 base and J by 8 bases, with 8 bases between the two germline ends. The CDR3 totals 12 residues. Germline loops: CDR1 SGHTA, CDR2 FQGNSA. CDR3 in DNA: TGTGCCAGCAGCTTAGTACCGGGGGGCTACACCTTC. It codes for CASSLVPGGYTF.

This clone was counted only a few times. This chain connects TRBV30 to TRBJ1-2; 10 bases are shared with TRBD1. Germline V CDR1 and CDR2: GTSNPN, SVGIG (reference sequence). CDR3 length equals 14 residues. The V and J ends lost 2 bases and 2 bases, in that order; junction bases with no gene match: 2. CDR3 in DNA: TGTGCCTGGAGTCGGACAGGGGGAAACTATGGCTACACCTTC. It translates to CAWSRTGGNYGYTF. The full variable domain, with the rest looked up from reference TRBV30 and TRBJ1-2, is SQTIHQWPATLVQPVGSPLSLECTVEGTSNPNLYWYRQAAGRGLQLLFYSVGIGQISSEVPQNLSASRPQDRQFILSSKKLLLSDSGFYLCAWSRTGGNYGYTFGSGTRLTVV.

This CDR3 reads CASSLELQETQYF. The DNA of the CDR3 is TGTGCCAGCAGCTTAGAACTCCAAGAGACCCAGTACTTC. The chain couples TRBV7-2 to TRBJ2-5; D is uncertain. Germline V gives CDR1 SGHTA, CDR2 FQGNSA. Trimming left V 1 base short and J 1 base short, with 4 bases between. The CDR3 contains 13 residues.

The CDR3 coding sequence is TGCGCCAGCAGCCACGGGGGTACAGTGAACACTGAAGCTTTCTTT. Amino acids: CASSHGGTVNTEAFF. The chain is built from TRBV5-1 and TRBJ1-1, with D tentatively TRBD1 (5 bases). The CDR3 consists of 15 residues. V lost 4 bases and J lost 0, with 13 bases in between. Germline values: CDR1 SGHRS, CDR2 YFSETQ.

The genes are TRBV5-1 and TRBJ2-5, with TRBD1 as a possible D gene (6 bases). The CDR3 runs 15 residues. Germline V gene data show CDR1 as SGHRS and CDR2 as YFSETQ. V dropped 5 bases and J dropped 4 bases, with 18 bases sitting between them. The CDR3 sequence: CASRSGQPQGETQYF. The CDR3 nucleotides read TGCGCCAGCAGGAGTGGACAGCCCCAAGGAGAGACCCAGTACTTC. Based on the CDR3 plus reference TRBV5-1 and TRBJ2-5, the full variable domain is KAGVTQTPRYLIKTRGQQVTLSCSPISGHRSVSWYQQTPGQGLQFLFEYFSETQRNKGNFPGRFSGRQFSNSRSEMNVSTLELGDSALYLCASRSGQPQGETQYFGPGTRLLVL.

This chain joins TRBV19 and TRBJ2-6, with D hard to call. The germline V and J ends were trimmed by 7 bases and 4 bases, with 11 bases remaining between them. The germline gives CDR1 LNHDA, CDR2 SQIVND (reference sequence). The CDR3 sequence is 14 residues long. The CDR3 region has the DNA TGTGCCAGTACCGAGGTTGGAGGGGCCAACGTCCTGACTTTC. It translates to CASTEVGGANVLTF.

This chain links TRBV9 with TRBJ1-4; no reliable D call. V was shortened by 4 bases and J by 7 bases, with 11 bases between the two germline ends. This CDR3 contains 13 residues. Germline lookup yields CDR1 SGDLS and CDR2 YYNGEE. The DNA for the CDR3 is TGTGCCAGCAGCACTCGGGTTGGTGAAAAACTGTTTTTT. Amino acid sequence: CASSTRVGEKLFF.

DNA for the CDR3: TGTGCCACCAGCATAACAAAATCCGGGTGGGAGGAGCAGTACTTC. As protein: CATSITKSGWEEQYF. The chain combines TRBV15 with TRBJ2-7, with D tentatively TRBD2 (5 bases). Germline V gene sequence: CDR1 LNHNV, CDR2 YYDKDF (reference sequence). CDR3 size: 15 residues. The germline V and J ends were trimmed by 4 bases and 7 bases, with 20 bases remaining between them.

This chain joins TRBV29-1 and TRBJ2-1; D ambiguous. The CDR3 consists of 13 residues. CDR1 is SQVTM, CDR2 ANQGSEA, per germline. The V gene lost 3 bases and the J gene lost 7 bases, with 13 bases spanning the gap. CDR3 sequence (DNA): TGCAGCGTTGAGTATACGGTGGGGAATGAGCAGTTCTTC. It translates to CSVEYTVGNEQFF.

The V call is TRBV2, the J call TRBJ2-2; 9 bases are shared with TRBD1. The junction had 5 bases not matched to a gene; V was cut back by 3 bases and J by 6 bases. Germline lookup yields CDR1 SNHLY and CDR2 FYNNEI. This CDR3 is 15 amino acids long. The CDR3 sequence is CASSETTGGAGELFF. DNA of the CDR3: TGTGCCAGCAGTGAGACGACAGGGGGGGCCGGGGAGCTGTTTTTT.

The chain recombines TRBV9 with TRBJ2-4; 7 bases line up with TRBD1. Germline V lookup: CDR1 SGDLS, CDR2 YYNGEE. The CDR3 length is 14 residues. V shed 3 bases, J shed 6 bases, and the junction held 6 bases outside the gene matches. The DNA of the CDR3 is TGTGCCAGCAGCGGCGACAGGGCCCCAAACATTCAGTACTTC. Amino acid sequence: CASSGDRAPNIQYF.

This CDR3 is CSVVGNTEAFF. In DNA form, the CDR3 reads TGCAGCGTTGTAGGGAACACTGAAGCTTTCTTT. The chain links TRBV29-1 to TRBJ1-1; no definite D call. The CDR3 is 11 amino acids. V shed 4 bases and J shed 1 base, with 4 bases lying between them. Per the germline V gene, CDR1 is SQVTM and CDR2 is ANQGSEA. Using reference TRBV29-1 and TRBJ1-1 for the parts outside the CDR3, the full variable domain is SAVISQKPSRDICQRGTSLTIQCQVDSQVTMMFWYRQQPGQSLTLIATANQGSEATYESGFVIDKFPISRPNLTFSTLTVSNMSPEDSSIYLCSVVGNTEAFFGQGTRLTVV.

This rearrangement joins TRBV28 to TRBJ2-7; 10 nucleotides match TRBD1. Germline lookup yields CDR1 MDHEN and CDR2 SYDVKM. This CDR3 is built from 15 residues. J gave up 6 bases and V 4 bases, and 9 bases lay outside the gene matches. CDR3 protein: CASSYRDRGLGEQYF. As DNA, the CDR3 is TGTGCCAGCAGTTACCGGGACAGGGGACTCGGCGAGCAGTACTTC.

A single count supports this clone. The chain uses TRBV7-2 and TRBJ2-7, with a tentative D call TRBD1 (6 bases). V was clipped by 7 bases and J by 4 bases, with 14 bases between them. This CDR3 comprises 13 residues. Germline CDR1 is SGHTA and CDR2 is FQGNSA. DNA for the CDR3: TGTGCCAGCACTTCCGCCAGGGGTTACGAGCAGTACTTC. Amino acids: CASTSARGYEQYF.

This chain uses TRBV5-1 with TRBJ1-1; possibly TRBD1 for D (6 bases). The CDR3 loop spans 14 amino acids. Trimming took off 0 bases at V and 0 bases at J, with 6 bases between the two ends. Germline assignment: CDR1 SGHRS and CDR2 YFSETQ. Here the CDR3 DNA reads TGCGCCAGCAGCTTGGGGACAGTGAACACTGAAGCTTTCTTT. Translation: CASSLGTVNTEAFF.

The chain is built from TRBV19 and TRBJ1-1; D call uncertain. V gave up 3 bases and J gave up 8 bases, with 16 bases separating them. CDR1 and CDR2 from the germline V gene are LNHDA and SQIVND (reference sequence). The CDR3 consists of 14 residues. The DNA of the CDR3 is TGTGCCAGTAGTATTGCCTGGCCTCGGGAAGAAGCTTTCTTT. Translated, it gives CASSIAWPREEAFF.

The genes are TRBV6-5 and TRBJ2-5; D gene ambiguous. Germline V CDR1 and CDR2: MNHEY, SVGAGI. The germline V and J ends were trimmed by 4 bases and 5 bases, with 14 bases remaining between them. The CDR3 loop spans 14 amino acids. This CDR3 is CASSSRRPAETQYF. CDR3 sequence (DNA): TGTGCCAGCAGTTCCCGAAGGCCGGCGGAGACCCAGTACTTC.

V and J are TRBV7-3 and TRBJ2-3; TRBD2 might be the D (6 bases). Germline CDR1 is SGHTA and CDR2 is FQGTGA. V gave up 5 bases and J gave up 2 bases, with 8 bases separating them. The CDR3 is made up of 13 amino acids. The chain's CDR3 is CASSRDFTDTQYF. The CDR3 coding sequence is TGTGCCAGCAGCCGGGACTTCACAGATACGCAGTATTTT.

The V and J genes are TRBV27 and TRBJ1-2; 10 nucleotides agree with TRBD1. This CDR3 region has 14 residues. Germline-derived CDR1 and CDR2 are MNHEY and SMNVEV (reference sequence). Trimming removed 10 bases from V and 3 bases from J; junction bases left unmatched: 8. In nucleotides, the CDR3 is TGTGCCACCAGCGGGACAGGGGATCACTATGGCTACACCTTC. Protein sequence: CATSGTGDHYGYTF.

This clone was detected only a few times. This sequence joins TRBV7-2 and TRBJ2-3; TRBD2 aligns across 9 bases. Germline CDR1 is SGHTA and CDR2 is FQGNSA. The trim removed 2 bases at V and 8 bases at J, leaving 2 bases unmatched. The CDR3 extends over 13 amino acids. The DNA for the CDR3 is TGTGCCAGCAGCTTATGGGGACTAGCTACGCAGTATTTT. It yields the protein CASSLWGLATQYF.

The rearrangement uses TRBV5-4 and TRBJ1-2, with D possibly being TRBD1 (5 bases). Germline values: CDR1 SGHNT, CDR2 YYREEE (reference sequence). The CDR3 contains 14 residues. The germline V and J ends were trimmed by 5 bases and 7 bases, with 18 bases remaining between them. In DNA, the CDR3 is TGTGCCAGCAGTCCACCCAGGGACCAGGCTGGCTACACCTTC. Its protein product is CASSPPRDQAGYTF.

The rearrangement uses TRBV30 and TRBJ2-2; possibly TRBD2 for D (7 bases). CDR3 length: 15 amino acids. V lost 3 bases and J 5 bases, leaving 16 bases between the germline ends. Germline CDR1 is GTSNPN and CDR2 is SVGIG (reference sequence). In DNA, the CDR3 is TGTGCCTGGAGAAAGGGACAAGCGGGGACCGGGGAGCTGTTTTTT. It translates to CAWRKGQAGTGELFF.